The TCR beta chain under discussion was sequenced for a study of CD8+ T cells in alopecia areata. Treatment in this sample: oral pan-JAK inhibitor, 5-10 mg twice daily. It was cDNA, reverse transcribed from extracted RNA, that served as the sequencing template. Some clones are missing from TCRdb's copy, which holds only in-frame ones; the method was immunoSEQ multiplex PCR. The profile shows about 110,000 clones, 50% to 75% of them singletons. The CDR3 is 12 residues long. V lost 4 bases to trimming and J lost 5 bases; unmatched junction nucleotides: 3. Germline CDR1 SGDLS, CDR2 YYNGEE. The sequence was collected from a human donor with alopecia areata. The rearrangement links TRBV9 to TRBJ2-7, with 7 positions matching TRBD1. The sample was CD8+ T cells sorted from blood, taken at week 24, from a patient treated with tofacitinib. The CDR3 sequence: CASSSTGDEQYF. Written as DNA, the CDR3 is TGTGCCAGCAGCTCCACAGGGGACGAGCAGTACTTC.